This paragraph covers one T cell receptor beta chain sequence. Antigen unknown. This entry comes from a study of T cell responses to AZD1222 COVID-19 vaccine. Overall study findings and caveats: Recipients of AZD1222 seropositive at baseline numbered only 6 or 7. The breadth and depth of Spike-specific TCRs increased once two AZD1222 doses had been given. Females made up more of the donors, who were largely white British, and clonal diversity may have come out too low.

This CDR3 comprises 14 residues. The V gene's germline CDR1 is LGHDT and CDR2 YNNKEL (reference sequence). V shed 8 bases and J 7 bases; nucleotides not matched to a gene: 9. The repertoire was sequenced with immunoSEQ multiplex PCR; TCRdb's copy has only in-frame clones and lacks some. This sample has about 270,000 clones, with 94% found just once. The rearrangement links TRBV3-1 (or the pseudogene TRBV3-2) to TRBJ2-5, with TRBD2 matching over 11 bases. This sequence originates from an adult who received the AZD1222 COVID-19 vaccine. This specimen consisted of peripheral blood, obtained 28 days after the second AZD1222 dose. The DNA for the CDR3 is TGTGCCAGCTCTATAGCGGGGGGGCCTGGGACCCAGTACTTC. The encoded protein is CASSIAGGPGTQYF.